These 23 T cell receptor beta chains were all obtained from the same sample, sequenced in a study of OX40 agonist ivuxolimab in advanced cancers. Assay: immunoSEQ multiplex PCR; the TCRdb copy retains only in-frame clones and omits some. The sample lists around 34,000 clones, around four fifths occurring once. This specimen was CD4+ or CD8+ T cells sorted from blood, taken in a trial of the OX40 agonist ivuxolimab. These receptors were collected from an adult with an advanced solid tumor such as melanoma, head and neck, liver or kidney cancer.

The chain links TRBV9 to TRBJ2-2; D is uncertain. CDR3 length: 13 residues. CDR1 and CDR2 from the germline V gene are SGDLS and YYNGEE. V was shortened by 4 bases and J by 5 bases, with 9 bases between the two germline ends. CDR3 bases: TGTGCCAGCAGCCCCCCAGAAACCGGGGAGCTGTTTTTT. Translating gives CASSPPETGELFF.

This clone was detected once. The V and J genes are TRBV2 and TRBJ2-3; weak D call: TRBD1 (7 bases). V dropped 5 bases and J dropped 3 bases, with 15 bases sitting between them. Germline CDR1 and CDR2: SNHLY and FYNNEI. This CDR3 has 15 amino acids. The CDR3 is CASSSEGAGTDTQYF. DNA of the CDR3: TGTGCCAGCAGTTCGGAGGGGGCTGGGACAGATACGCAGTATTTT.

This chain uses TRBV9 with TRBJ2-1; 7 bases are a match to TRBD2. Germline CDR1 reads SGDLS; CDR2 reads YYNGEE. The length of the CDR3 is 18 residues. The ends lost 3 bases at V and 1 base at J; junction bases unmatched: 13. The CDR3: CASSEPRESGVSYNEQFF. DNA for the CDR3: TGTGCCAGCAGCGAGCCGCGGGAGTCGGGAGTTTCCTACAATGAGCAGTTCTTC.

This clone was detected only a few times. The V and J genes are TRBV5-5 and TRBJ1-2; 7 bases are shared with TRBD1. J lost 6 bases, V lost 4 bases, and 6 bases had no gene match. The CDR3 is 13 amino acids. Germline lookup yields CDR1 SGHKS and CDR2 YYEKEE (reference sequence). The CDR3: CASSLGQLNGYTF. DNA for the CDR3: TGTGCCAGCAGCCTGGGACAGCTGAATGGCTACACCTTC.

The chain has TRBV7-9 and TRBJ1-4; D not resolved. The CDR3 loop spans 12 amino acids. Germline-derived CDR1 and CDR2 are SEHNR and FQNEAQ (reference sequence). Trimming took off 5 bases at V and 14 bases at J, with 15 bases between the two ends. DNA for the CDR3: TGTGCCAGCAGCCAGGACCGACAATCTCTGTTTTTT. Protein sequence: CASSQDRQSLFF.

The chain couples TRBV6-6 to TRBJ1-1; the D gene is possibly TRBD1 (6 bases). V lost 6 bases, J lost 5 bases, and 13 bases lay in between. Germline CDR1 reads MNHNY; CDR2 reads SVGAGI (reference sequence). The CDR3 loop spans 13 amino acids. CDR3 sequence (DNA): TGTGCCAGCAGCCCTAGGGGGGAGACTGAAGCTTTCTTT. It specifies CASSPRGETEAFF.

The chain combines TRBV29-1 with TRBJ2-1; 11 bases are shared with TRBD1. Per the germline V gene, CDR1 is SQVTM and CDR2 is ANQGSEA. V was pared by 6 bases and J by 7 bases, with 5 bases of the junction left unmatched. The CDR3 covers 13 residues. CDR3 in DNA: TGCAGCGTGTGGACAGGGGGCAAGAATGAGCAGTTCTTC. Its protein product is CSVWTGGKNEQFF.

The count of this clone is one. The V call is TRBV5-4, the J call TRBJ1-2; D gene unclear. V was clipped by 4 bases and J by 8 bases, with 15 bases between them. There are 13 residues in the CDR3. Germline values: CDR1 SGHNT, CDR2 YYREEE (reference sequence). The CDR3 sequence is CASSLLGPGGYTF. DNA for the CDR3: TGTGCCAGCAGCCTCCTCGGTCCCGGAGGCTACACCTTC.

CDR3 loop: CSIRQGFNEQFF. The DNA of the CDR3 is TGCAGCATCAGACAGGGTTTTAATGAGCAGTTCTTC. The V gene is TRBV29-1, the J gene TRBJ2-1, with TRBD1 identical over 7 bases. CDR3 size: 12 residues. The ends lost 8 bases at V and 7 bases at J; junction bases unmatched: 8. CDR1 is SQVTM, CDR2 ANQGSEA, per germline.

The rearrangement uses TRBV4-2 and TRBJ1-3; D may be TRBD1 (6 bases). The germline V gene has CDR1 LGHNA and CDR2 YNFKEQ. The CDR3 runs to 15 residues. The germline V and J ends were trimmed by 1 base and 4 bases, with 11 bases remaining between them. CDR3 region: CASSQVRTEGNTIYF. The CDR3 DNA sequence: TGTGCCAGCAGCCAAGTCCGGACAGAAGGAAACACCATATATTTT.

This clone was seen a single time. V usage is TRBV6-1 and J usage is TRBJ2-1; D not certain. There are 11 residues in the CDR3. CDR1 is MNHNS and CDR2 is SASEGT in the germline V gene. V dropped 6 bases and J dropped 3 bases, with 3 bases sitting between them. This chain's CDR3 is CASSRYNEQFF. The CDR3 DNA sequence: TGTGCCAGCAGCCGCTACAATGAGCAGTTCTTC.

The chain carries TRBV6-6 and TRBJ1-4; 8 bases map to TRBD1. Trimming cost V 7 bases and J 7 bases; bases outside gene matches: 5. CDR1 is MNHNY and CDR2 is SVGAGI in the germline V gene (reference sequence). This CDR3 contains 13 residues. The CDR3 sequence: CASNTGGGEKLFF. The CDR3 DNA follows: TGTGCCAGCAATACAGGGGGGGGTGAAAAACTGTTTTTT.

As DNA, the CDR3 is TGTGCCAGTCAAGCTGGAACTAATGAAAAACTGTTTTTT. This translates into CASQAGTNEKLFF. The chain couples TRBV6-6 to TRBJ1-4; D gene ambiguous. The CDR3 runs to 13 residues. Germline values: CDR1 MNHNY, CDR2 SVGAGI (reference sequence). V lost 9 bases and J 1 base, leaving 9 bases between the germline ends.

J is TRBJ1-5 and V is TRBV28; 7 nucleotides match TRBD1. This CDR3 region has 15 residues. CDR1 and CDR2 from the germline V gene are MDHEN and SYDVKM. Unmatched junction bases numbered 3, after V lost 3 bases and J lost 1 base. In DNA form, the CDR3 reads TGTGCCAGCAGTTTCCCAGGGGGGAGCAATCAGCCCCAGCATTTT. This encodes CASSFPGGSNQPQHF.

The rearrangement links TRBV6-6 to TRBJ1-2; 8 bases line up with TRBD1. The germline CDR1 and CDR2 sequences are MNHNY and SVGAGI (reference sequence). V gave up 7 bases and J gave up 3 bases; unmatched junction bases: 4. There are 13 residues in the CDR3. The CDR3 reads CASTRGQDYGYTF. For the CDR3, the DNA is TGTGCCAGCACCCGGGGACAGGACTATGGCTACACCTTC.

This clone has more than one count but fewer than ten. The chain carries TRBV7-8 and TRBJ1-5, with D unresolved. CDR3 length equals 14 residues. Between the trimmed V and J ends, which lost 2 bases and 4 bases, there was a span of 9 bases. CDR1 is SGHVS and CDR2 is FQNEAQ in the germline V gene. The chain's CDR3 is CASSLRKDNQPQHF. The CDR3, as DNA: TGTGCCAGCAGCTTACGGAAAGATAATCAGCCCCAGCATTTT.

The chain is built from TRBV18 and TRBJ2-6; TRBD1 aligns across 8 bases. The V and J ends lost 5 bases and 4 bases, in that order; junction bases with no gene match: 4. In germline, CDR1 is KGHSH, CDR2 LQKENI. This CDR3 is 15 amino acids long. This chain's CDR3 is CASSGTGSGANVLTF. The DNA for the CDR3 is TGTGCCAGCTCAGGGACAGGTTCAGGGGCCAACGTCCTGACTTTC.

For the CDR3, the DNA is TGTGCCAGCAGCGCTGCGGGACCTTACGAGCAGTACTTC. This sequence encodes CASSAAGPYEQYF. The chain recombines TRBV7-9 with TRBJ2-7, with TRBD2 as a possible D gene (6 bases). Trimming shortened V by 5 bases and J by 4 bases, and 12 bases separated the two germline ends. The CDR3 totals 13 residues. Germline lookup yields CDR1 SEHNR and CDR2 FQNEAQ (reference sequence).

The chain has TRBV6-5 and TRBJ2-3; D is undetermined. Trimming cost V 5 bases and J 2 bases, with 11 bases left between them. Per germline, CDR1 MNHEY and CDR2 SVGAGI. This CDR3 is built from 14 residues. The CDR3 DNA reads TGTGCCAGCAGTCCTACGGTGGACACAGATACGCAGTATTTT. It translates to CASSPTVDTDTQYF.

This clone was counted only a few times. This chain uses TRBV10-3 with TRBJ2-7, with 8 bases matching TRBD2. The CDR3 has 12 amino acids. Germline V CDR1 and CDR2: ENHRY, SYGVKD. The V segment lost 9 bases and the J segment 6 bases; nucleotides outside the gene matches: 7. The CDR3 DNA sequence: TGTGCCATACGGACTAGCACCCCCGAGCAGTACTTC. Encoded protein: CAIRTSTPEQYF.

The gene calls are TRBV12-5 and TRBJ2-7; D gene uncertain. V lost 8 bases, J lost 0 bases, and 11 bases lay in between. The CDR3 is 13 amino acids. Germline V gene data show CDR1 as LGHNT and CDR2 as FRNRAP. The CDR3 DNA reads TGTGCTAGTTCCCCGCCGAGCTCCTACGAGCAGTACTTC. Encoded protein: CASSPPSSYEQYF. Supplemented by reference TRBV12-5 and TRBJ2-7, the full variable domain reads DARVTQTPRHKVTEMGQEVTMRCQPILGHNTVFWYRQTMMQGLELLAYFRNRAPLDDSGMPKDRFSAEMPDATLATLKIQPSEPRDSAVYFCASSPPSSYEQYFGPGTRLTVT.

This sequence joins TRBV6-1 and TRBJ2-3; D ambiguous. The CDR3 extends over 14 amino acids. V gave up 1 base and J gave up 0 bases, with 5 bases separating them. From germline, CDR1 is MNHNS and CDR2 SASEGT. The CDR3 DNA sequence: TGTGCCAGCAGTGAAGAATACAGCACAGATACGCAGTATTTT. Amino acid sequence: CASSEEYSTDTQYF.

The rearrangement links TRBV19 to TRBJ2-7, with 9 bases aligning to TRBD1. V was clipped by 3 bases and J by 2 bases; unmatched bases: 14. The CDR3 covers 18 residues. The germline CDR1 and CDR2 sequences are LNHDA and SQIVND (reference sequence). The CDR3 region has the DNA TGTGCCAGTAGTATCTTTCTACTCGGGACAGGGAATCCCTACGAGCAGTACTTC. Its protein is CASSIFLLGTGNPYEQYF. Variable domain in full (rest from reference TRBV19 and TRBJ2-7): DGGITQSPKYLFRKEGQNVTLSCEQNLNHDAMYWYRQDPGQGLRLIYYSQIVNDFQKGDIAEGYSVSREKKESFPLTVTSAQKNPTAFYLCASSIFLLGTGNPYEQYFGPGTRLTVT.